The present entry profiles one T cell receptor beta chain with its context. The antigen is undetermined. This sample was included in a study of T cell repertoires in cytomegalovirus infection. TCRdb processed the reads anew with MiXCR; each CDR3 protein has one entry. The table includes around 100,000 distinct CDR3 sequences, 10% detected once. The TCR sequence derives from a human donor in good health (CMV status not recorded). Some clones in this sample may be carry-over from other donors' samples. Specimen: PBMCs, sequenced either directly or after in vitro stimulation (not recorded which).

The CDR3 protein is CASSFGSRVAGNTIYF. The CDR3 coding sequence is TGTGCCAGCAGTTTTGGTTCCAGGGTCGCTGGAAACACCATATATTTT. V gene TRBV12-3 or TRBV12-4 combines with J gene TRBJ1-3; possibly TRBD1 for D (5 bases). The CDR3 is 16 amino acids. V lost 3 bases to trimming and J lost 2 bases, with 14 bases between them.